This T cell receptor (beta chain) was profiled in a study of CD8 T cells in ankylosing spondylitis. The germline V gene has CDR1 LGHNT and CDR2 FRNRAP. The CDR3 has 18 amino acids. V shed 5 bases, J shed 2 bases, and the junction held 9 bases outside the gene matches. Concerning this clonotype: The target antigen is unknown.

Construction of TCR beta libraries was performed using quantitative 5'-RACE with molecular barcodes. TCRdb re-derived calls from the 5' RACE reads in MiXCR, one entry per CDR3 protein. The sample has under 450,000 distinct CDR3 sequences; approximately 17% are singletons. Study conclusions and caveats: Among TCR beta sequences, a motif of roughly 8 highly homologous variants appeared characteristic of ankylosing spondylitis blood. Previously reported in reactive arthritis synovial fluid and blood were some of the motif variants. A CD8+ phenotype characterized the disease-linked clones, which were relatively rare in peripheral blood.

The receptor's source is a male donor with ankylosing spondylitis. What was sequenced was blood, either unsorted or a sorted T cell fraction (not recorded which). V and J are TRBV12-5 and TRBJ2-7; 16 bases are shared with TRBD2. The CDR3 sequence is CASGRPGLAGGPTYEQYF. CDR3 nucleotides: TGTGCTAGTGGTCGACCGGGACTAGCGGGGGGGCCTACCTACGAGCAGTACTTC.